Sequencing of this T cell receptor beta chain was carried out in a study of blood T cells in healthy people across ages. Germline V gene sequence: CDR1 SGHTA, CDR2 FQGTGA. The CDR3 runs 15 residues. V lost 5 bases, J lost 8 bases, and 7 bases stayed unmatched. This clonotype was observed once. Samples each had at least 6 micrograms of total RNA extracted. It was with a sample-barcoded 5' primer and a J-beta primer mix that a second PCR of roughly 7 to 12 cycles was run. TCRdb fed the 5' RACE reads into MiXCR, producing one record per CDR3 protein. This table holds about 930,000 distinct CDR3 sequences, under 35% found once. These data were also filed under a second study, of T cells of mothers and their children. This second report adds: Using around 1.5 ug per 15 ul, all extracted RNA underwent cDNA synthesis.

Sequenced material: blood. The V call is TRBV7-3, the J call TRBJ2-1, with 12 positions matching TRBD2. This TCR came from a woman aged 40 to 50 in good health. For the CDR3, the DNA is TGTGCCAGCAGCCTAGCGGGGGGGCCATACTATGAGCAGTTCTTC. Protein: CASSLAGGPYYEQFF.